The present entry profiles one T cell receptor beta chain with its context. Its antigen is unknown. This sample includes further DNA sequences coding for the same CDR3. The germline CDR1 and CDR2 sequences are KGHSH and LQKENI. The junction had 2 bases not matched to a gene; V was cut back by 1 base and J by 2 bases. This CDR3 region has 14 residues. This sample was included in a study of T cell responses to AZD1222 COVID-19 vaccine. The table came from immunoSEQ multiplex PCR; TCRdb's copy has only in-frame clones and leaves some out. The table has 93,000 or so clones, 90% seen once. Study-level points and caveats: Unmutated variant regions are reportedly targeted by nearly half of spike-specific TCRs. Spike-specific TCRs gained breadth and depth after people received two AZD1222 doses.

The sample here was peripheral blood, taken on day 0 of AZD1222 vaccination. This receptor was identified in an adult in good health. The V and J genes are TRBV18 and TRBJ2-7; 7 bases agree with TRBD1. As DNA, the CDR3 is TGTGCCAGCTCACCACGACAGGGAACCTACGAGCAGTACTTC. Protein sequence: CASSPRQGTYEQYF.